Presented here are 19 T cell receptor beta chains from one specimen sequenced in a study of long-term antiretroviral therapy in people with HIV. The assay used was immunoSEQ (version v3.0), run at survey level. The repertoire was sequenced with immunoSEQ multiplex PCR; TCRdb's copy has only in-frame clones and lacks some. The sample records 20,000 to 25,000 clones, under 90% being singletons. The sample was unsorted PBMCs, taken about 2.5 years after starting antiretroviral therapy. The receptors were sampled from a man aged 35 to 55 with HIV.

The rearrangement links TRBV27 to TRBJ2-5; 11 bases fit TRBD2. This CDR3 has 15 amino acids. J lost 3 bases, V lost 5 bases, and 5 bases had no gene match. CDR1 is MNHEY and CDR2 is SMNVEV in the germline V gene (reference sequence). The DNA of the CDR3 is TGTGCCAGCAGTGTTAGACTAGCGGGGAAAGAGACCCAGTACTTC. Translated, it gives CASSVRLAGKETQYF.

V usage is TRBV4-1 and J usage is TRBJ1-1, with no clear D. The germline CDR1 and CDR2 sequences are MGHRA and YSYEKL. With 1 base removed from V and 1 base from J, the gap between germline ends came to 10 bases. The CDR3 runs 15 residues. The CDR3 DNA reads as TGCGCCAGCAGCCAAGTTGAGGCAGGGAACACTGAAGCTTTCTTT. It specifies CASSQVEAGNTEAFF.

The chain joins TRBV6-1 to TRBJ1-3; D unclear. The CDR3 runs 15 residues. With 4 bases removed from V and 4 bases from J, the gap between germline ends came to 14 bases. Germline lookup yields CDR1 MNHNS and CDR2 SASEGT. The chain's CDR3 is CASSAQPASGNTIYF. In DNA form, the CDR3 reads TGTGCCAGCAGTGCTCAGCCGGCGTCAGGAAACACCATATATTTT.

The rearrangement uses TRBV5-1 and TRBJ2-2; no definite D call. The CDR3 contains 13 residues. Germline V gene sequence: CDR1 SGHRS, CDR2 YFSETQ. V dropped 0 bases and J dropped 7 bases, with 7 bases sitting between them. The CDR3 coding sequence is TGCGCCAGCAGCTTGGCAAGAAACGGGGAGCTGTTTTTT. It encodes CASSLARNGELFF.

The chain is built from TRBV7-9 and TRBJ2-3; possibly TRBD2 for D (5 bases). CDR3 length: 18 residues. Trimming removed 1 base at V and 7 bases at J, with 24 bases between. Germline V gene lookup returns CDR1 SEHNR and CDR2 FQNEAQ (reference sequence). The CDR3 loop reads CASSLGSAGPKELNTQYF. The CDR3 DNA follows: TGTGCCAGCAGCTTAGGTTCTGCGGGCCCGAAGGAGCTTAATACGCAGTATTTT.

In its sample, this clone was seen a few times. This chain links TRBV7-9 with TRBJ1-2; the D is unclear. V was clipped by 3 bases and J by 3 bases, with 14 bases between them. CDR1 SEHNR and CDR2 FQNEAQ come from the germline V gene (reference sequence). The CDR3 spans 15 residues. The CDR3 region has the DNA TGTGCCAGCAGCTTTCGGGGAGGCCTACACTATGGCTACACCTTC. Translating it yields CASSFRGGLHYGYTF. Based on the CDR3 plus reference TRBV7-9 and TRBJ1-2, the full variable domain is DTGVSQNPRHKITKRGQNVTFRCDPISEHNRLYWYRQTLGQGPEFLTYFQNEAQLEKSRLLSDRFSAERPKGSFSTLEIQRTEQGDSAMYLCASSFRGGLHYGYTFGSGTRLTVV.

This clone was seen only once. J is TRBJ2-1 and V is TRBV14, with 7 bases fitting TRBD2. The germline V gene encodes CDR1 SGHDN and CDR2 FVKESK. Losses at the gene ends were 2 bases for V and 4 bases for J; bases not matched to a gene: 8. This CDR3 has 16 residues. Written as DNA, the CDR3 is TGTGCCAGCAGCCAATTGGCGGGAGCGAGTTACAATGAGCAGTTCTTC. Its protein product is CASSQLAGASYNEQFF.

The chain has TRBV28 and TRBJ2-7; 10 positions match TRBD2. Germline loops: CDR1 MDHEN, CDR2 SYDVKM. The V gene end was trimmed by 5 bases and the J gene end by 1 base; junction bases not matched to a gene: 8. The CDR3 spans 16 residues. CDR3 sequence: CASSPSGLAASYEQYF. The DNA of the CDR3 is TGTGCCAGCAGTCCCTCAGGACTAGCGGCTTCCTACGAGCAGTACTTC.

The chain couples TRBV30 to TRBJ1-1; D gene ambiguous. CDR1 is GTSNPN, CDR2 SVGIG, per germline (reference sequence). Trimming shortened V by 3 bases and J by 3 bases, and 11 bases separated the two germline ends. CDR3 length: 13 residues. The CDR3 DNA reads TGTGCCTGGAGAAGTGGCGTGGACACTGAAGCTTTCTTT. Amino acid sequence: CAWRSGVDTEAFF.

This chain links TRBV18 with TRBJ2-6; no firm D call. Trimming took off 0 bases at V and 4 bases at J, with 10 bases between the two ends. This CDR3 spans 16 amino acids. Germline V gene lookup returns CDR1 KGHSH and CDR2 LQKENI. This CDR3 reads CASSPPLGSGANVLTF. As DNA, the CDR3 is TGTGCCAGCTCACCACCGTTGGGATCCGGGGCCAACGTCCTGACTTTC.

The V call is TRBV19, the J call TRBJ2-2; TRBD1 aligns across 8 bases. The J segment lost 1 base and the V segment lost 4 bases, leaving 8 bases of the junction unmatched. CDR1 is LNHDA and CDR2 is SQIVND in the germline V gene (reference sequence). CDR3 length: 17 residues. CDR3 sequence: CASSNPSGQENTGELFF. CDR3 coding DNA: TGTGCCAGTAGTAATCCATCGGGACAGGAGAACACCGGGGAGCTGTTTTTT. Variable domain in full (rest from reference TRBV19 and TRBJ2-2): DGGITQSPKYLFRKEGQNVTLSCEQNLNHDAMYWYRQDPGQGLRLIYYSQIVNDFQKGDIAEGYSVSREKKESFPLTVTSAQKNPTAFYLCASSNPSGQENTGELFFGEGSRLTVL.

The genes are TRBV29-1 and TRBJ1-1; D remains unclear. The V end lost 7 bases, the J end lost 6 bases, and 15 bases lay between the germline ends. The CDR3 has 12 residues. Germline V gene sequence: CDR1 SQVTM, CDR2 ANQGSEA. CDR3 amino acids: CSAEKDGSEAFF. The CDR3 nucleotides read TGCAGCGCGGAGAAAGATGGGTCTGAAGCTTTCTTT.

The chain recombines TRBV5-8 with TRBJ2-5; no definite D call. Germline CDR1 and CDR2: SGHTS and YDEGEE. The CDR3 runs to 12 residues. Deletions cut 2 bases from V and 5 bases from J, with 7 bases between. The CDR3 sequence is CASSFGPETQYF. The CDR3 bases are TGTGCCAGCAGCTTTGGCCCGGAGACCCAGTACTTC.

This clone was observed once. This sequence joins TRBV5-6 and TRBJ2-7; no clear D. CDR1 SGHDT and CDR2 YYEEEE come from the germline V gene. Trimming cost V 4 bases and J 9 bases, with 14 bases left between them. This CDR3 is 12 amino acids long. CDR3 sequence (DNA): TGTGCCAGCAGCCCCGGGTCGTTAGTGCAGTACTTC. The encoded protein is CASSPGSLVQYF.

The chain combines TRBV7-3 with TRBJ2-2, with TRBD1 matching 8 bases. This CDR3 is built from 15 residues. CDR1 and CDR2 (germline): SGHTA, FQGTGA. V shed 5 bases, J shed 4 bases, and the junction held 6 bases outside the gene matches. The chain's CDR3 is CASSPTGAVTGELFF. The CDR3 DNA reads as TGTGCCAGCAGCCCGACAGGGGCCGTCACCGGGGAGCTGTTTTTT. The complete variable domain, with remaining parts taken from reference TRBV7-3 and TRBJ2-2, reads GAGVSQTPSNKVTEKGKYVELRCDPISGHTALYWYRQSLGQGPEFLIYFQGTGAADDSGLPNDRFFAVRPEGSVSTLKIQRTERGDSAVYLCASSPTGAVTGELFFGEGSRLTVL.

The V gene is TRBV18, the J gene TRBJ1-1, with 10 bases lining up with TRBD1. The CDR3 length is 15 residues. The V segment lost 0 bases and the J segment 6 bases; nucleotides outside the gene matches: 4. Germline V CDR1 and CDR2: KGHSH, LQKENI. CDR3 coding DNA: TGTGCCAGCTCACCACCGAGACAGGGGGCCTCTGAAGCTTTCTTT. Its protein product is CASSPPRQGASEAFF.

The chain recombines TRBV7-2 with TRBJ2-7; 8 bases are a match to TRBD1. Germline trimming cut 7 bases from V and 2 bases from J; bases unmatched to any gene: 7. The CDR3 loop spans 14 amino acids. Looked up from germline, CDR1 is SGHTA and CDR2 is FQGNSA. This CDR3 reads CASTPLQGAYEQYF. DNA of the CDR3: TGTGCCAGCACCCCCCTACAGGGGGCCTACGAGCAGTACTTC.

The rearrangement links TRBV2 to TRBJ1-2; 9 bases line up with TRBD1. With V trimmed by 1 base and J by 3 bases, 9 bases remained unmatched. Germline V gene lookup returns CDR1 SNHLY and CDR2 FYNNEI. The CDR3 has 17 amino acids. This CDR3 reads CASSEVGTGTVDYGYTF. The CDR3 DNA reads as TGTGCCAGCAGTGAAGTCGGGACAGGGACCGTGGACTATGGCTACACCTTC.

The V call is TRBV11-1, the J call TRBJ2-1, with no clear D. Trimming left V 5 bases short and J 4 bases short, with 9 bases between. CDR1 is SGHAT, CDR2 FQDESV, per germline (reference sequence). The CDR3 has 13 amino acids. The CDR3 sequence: CASSPLGYNEQFF. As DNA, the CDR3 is TGTGCCAGCAGCCCGCTAGGGTACAATGAGCAGTTCTTC.